Each of the 27 T cell receptor beta chains below was sequenced from the same sample in a study of blood T cell repertoires in COVID-19. Clones were read by immunoSEQ multiplex PCR, and TCRdb kept only the in-frame ones, dropping some. The profile covers 150,000 to 200,000 clones, with about 79% appearing a single time and less than 30% taken by the ten largest. Sequenced material: peripheral blood. The receptors were sampled from a woman between 65 and 79 years old with acute or convalescent COVID-19.

This clone was recorded only once. This sequence joins TRBV21-1 and TRBJ2-2; the table names TRBD1, a call not compared with the DNA. TRBV21-1 is assigned pseudogene status. This CDR3 has 17 residues. The CDR3 here is CASSKAQDKTHTGELFF. The CDR3 bases are TGTGCCAGCAGCAAAGCGCAGGACAAGACACACACCGGGGAGCTGTTTTTT.

The gene calls are TRBV2 and TRBJ2-7; D not certain. CDR1 is SNHLY and CDR2 is FYNNEI in the germline V gene. The CDR3 contains 11 residues. Trimming shortened V by 7 bases and J by 0 bases, and 4 bases separated the two germline ends. The CDR3 spells CASTFSYEQYF. DNA of the CDR3: TGTGCCAGCACCTTCTCCTACGAGCAGTACTTC. Complete variable domain (other parts from reference TRBV2 and TRBJ2-7): EPEVTQTPSHQVTQMGQEVILRCVPISNHLYFYWYRQILGQKVEFLVSFYNNEISEKSEIFDDQFSVERPDGSNFTLKIRSTKLEDSAMYFCASTFSYEQYFGPGTRLTVT.

This chain links TRBV28 with TRBJ2-7; TRBD2 matches 13 bases. Germline V gives CDR1 MDHEN, CDR2 SYDVKM. The CDR3 length is 17 residues. The junction had 9 bases not matched to a gene; V was cut back by 4 bases and J by 3 bases. The CDR3 DNA is TGTGCCAGCAGTTCCCCGGGACTAGCGGGAAAGATCTACGAGCAGTACTTC. Translated, it gives CASSSPGLAGKIYEQYF.

V and J are TRBV4-1 and TRBJ2-5; TRBD1 aligns across 7 bases. From germline, CDR1 is MGHRA and CDR2 YSYEKL. The trim removed 4 bases at V and 4 bases at J, leaving 9 bases unmatched. The CDR3 consists of 15 residues. The CDR3 DNA follows: TGCGCCAGCAGCCTAGGGGACAGTTCCGGAGAGACCCAGTACTTC. Encoded protein: CASSLGDSSGETQYF.

V gene TRBV10-3 combines with J gene TRBJ1-2; 7 bases line up with TRBD1. Germline loops: CDR1 ENHRY, CDR2 SYGVKD. V shed 4 bases and J 4 bases; nucleotides not matched to a gene: 9. CDR3 length equals 15 residues. DNA for the CDR3: TGTGCCATCAGTGGGACAGGAGGAAACGTCTATGGCTACACCTTC. Protein sequence: CAISGTGGNVYGYTF.

This clone was observed a few times. CDR3 protein: CASSQPHGINNEQFF. The CDR3 nucleotides read TGTGCCAGCAGCCAACCCCACGGGATCAACAATGAGCAGTTCTTC. This chain connects TRBV3-1 (or the pseudogene TRBV3-2) to TRBJ2-1; a possible D gene is TRBD2 (5 bases). Trimming removed 2 bases from V and 5 bases from J, with 13 bases in between. The germline V gene has CDR1 LGHDT and CDR2 YNNKEL (reference sequence). There are 15 residues in the CDR3.

The rearrangement joins TRBV5-1 to TRBJ1-6; D gene uncertain. The CDR3 has 14 amino acids. Germline CDR1 reads SGHRS; CDR2 reads YFSETQ. Trimming removed 0 bases from V and 10 bases from J, with 11 bases in between. CDR3 amino acids: CASSLGRRQSPLHF. CDR3 nucleotide sequence: TGCGCCAGCAGCTTGGGTCGCAGACAATCACCCCTCCACTTT. Full variable domain (rest looked up from reference TRBV5-1 and TRBJ1-6): KAGVTQTPRYLIKTRGQQVTLSCSPISGHRSVSWYQQTPGQGLQFLFEYFSETQRNKGNFPGRFSGRQFSNSRSEMNVSTLELGDSALYLCASSLGRRQSPLHFGNGTRLTVT.

The chain is built from TRBV15 and TRBJ2-2; 8 bases fit TRBD2. Germline CDR1 and CDR2: LNHNV and YYDKDF (reference sequence). With V trimmed by 7 bases and J by 5 bases, 6 bases remained unmatched. The CDR3 is made up of 14 amino acids. This chain's CDR3 is CATKAGLATGELFF. In nucleotides, the CDR3 is TGTGCCACCAAGGCTGGACTAGCAACCGGGGAGCTGTTTTTT.

The gene calls are TRBV6-4 and TRBJ2-1; perhaps TRBD2 as D (5 bases). Trimming cost V 9 bases and J 10 bases, with 16 bases left between them. This CDR3 has 12 residues. CDR1 is MRHNA, CDR2 SNTAGT, per germline. CDR3 DNA sequence: TGTGCCAGACCCGCTAGCATTAGCGAGCAGTTCTTC. Protein product: CARPASISEQFF.

The rearrangement uses TRBV10-1 and TRBJ1-1, with a possible D match to TRBD1 (6 bases). V gave up 4 bases and J gave up 0 bases, with 12 bases separating them. The CDR3 extends over 15 amino acids. Germline V CDR1 and CDR2: WNHNN, SYGVQD (reference sequence). The CDR3 region is CASSGRDKLNTEAFF. DNA of the CDR3: TGCGCCAGCAGTGGCCGGGACAAATTGAACACTGAAGCTTTCTTT.

The chain couples TRBV4-1 to TRBJ2-1; possibly TRBD2 for D (5 bases). Germline values: CDR1 MGHRA, CDR2 YSYEKL. Trimming shortened V by 1 base and J by 3 bases, and 10 bases separated the two germline ends. This CDR3 region has 15 residues. The CDR3 sequence is CASSQVGGRYNEQFF. The CDR3 nucleotides read TGCGCCAGCAGCCAAGTGGGCGGGCGCTACAATGAGCAGTTCTTC.

The chain joins TRBV6-4 to TRBJ1-2; D is unresolved. Trimming stripped 8 bases from V and 0 bases from J, with 10 bases between. Germline CDR1 and CDR2: MRHNA and SNTAGT. The CDR3 extends over 13 amino acids. The chain's CDR3 is CASRPDTNYGYTF. CDR3 bases: TGTGCCAGCCGTCCAGATACTAACTATGGCTACACCTTC.

The V gene is TRBV4-1, the J gene TRBJ2-5; TRBD2 matches at 7 bases. The CDR3 loop spans 15 amino acids. Per the germline V gene, CDR1 is MGHRA and CDR2 is YSYEKL. Losses at the gene ends were 1 base for V and 7 bases for J; bases not matched to a gene: 9. The CDR3 sequence: CASSQVQTSVGTQYF. The CDR3 DNA sequence: TGCGCCAGCAGCCAAGTACAAACTAGCGTGGGGACCCAGTACTTC.

This clone has only one observation. The chain has TRBV11-2 and TRBJ1-4; no reliable D call. Trimming stripped 4 bases from V and 8 bases from J, with 11 bases between. In germline, CDR1 is SGHAT, CDR2 FQNNGV. The CDR3 spans 13 residues. CDR3 in amino acids: CASSSSVAEKLFF. CDR3 bases: TGTGCCAGCAGCTCCTCAGTAGCCGAAAAACTGTTTTTT.

The chain uses TRBV11-2 and TRBJ2-6, with D hard to call. The CDR3 consists of 14 residues. Germline values: CDR1 SGHAT, CDR2 FQNNGV. V gave up 1 base and J gave up 2 bases, with 3 bases separating them. CDR3 nucleotides: TGTGCCAGCAGCTTAGCTACTGGGGCCAACGTCCTGACTTTC. It is translated as CASSLATGANVLTF.

The chain combines TRBV5-6 with TRBJ1-4; TRBD1 might be the D (5 bases). The CDR3 has 14 residues. The germline CDR1 and CDR2 sequences are SGHDT and YYEEEE. The ends were cut back, 0 bases at V and 10 bases at J, with 13 bases in the middle. CDR3: CASSLAGAQGKLFF. DNA of the CDR3: TGTGCCAGCAGCTTGGCCGGTGCCCAGGGAAAACTGTTTTTT.

As to this clone: The same CDR3 arises from other DNA sequences in this sample as well. V and J are TRBV5-1 and TRBJ2-1; weak D call: TRBD2 (5 bases). V was pared by 0 bases and J by 0 bases, with 7 bases between. The CDR3 consists of 15 residues. The germline gives CDR1 SGHRS, CDR2 YFSETQ. The CDR3 DNA sequence: TGCGCCAGCAGCTTGGGAGGGAGCTCCTACAATGAGCAGTTCTTC. Translated, it gives CASSLGGSSYNEQFF.

This chain links TRBV3-1 (or the pseudogene TRBV3-2) with TRBJ1-4; 7 bases fit TRBD1. Germline V gene sequence: CDR1 LGHDT, CDR2 YNNKEL (reference sequence). Germline trimming cut 4 bases from V and 4 bases from J; bases unmatched to any gene: 9. The CDR3 contains 16 residues. CDR3 bases: TGTGCCAGCAGCCCTAATGCCAGGGACAGTAATGAAAAACTGTTTTTT. It specifies CASSPNARDSNEKLFF.

This chain connects TRBV2 to TRBJ2-7; 8 bases match TRBD2. This CDR3 is built from 14 residues. J gave up 6 bases and V 7 bases, and 11 bases lay outside the gene matches. From germline, CDR1 is SNHLY and CDR2 FYNNEI. This CDR3 is CASTKTGGAVEQYF. For the CDR3, the DNA is TGTGCCAGCACGAAGACGGGAGGGGCGGTCGAGCAGTACTTC.

This clone was seen more than once but under ten times. The chain uses TRBV7-9 and TRBJ2-3; 13 bases line up with TRBD2. Germline values: CDR1 SEHNR, CDR2 FQNEAQ (reference sequence). After removal of 4 bases from V and 4 bases from J, the junction contained 5 bases not matched to a gene. The CDR3 contains 16 residues. The CDR3 spells CASSSGTSGTPDTQYF. The CDR3, as DNA: TGTGCCAGCAGCTCCGGGACTAGCGGGACCCCAGATACGCAGTATTTT. The whole variable domain, remainder taken from reference TRBV7-9 and TRBJ2-3, is DTGVSQNPRHKITKRGQNVTFRCDPISEHNRLYWYRQTLGQGPEFLTYFQNEAQLEKSRLLSDRFSAERPKGSFSTLEIQRTEQGDSAMYLCASSSGTSGTPDTQYFGPGTRLTVL.

This clone appeared a few times. V gene TRBV7-8 combines with J gene TRBJ2-3, with D perhaps TRBD2 (5 bases). Germline V gene data show CDR1 as SGHVS and CDR2 as FQNEAQ. CDR3 length equals 13 residues. V dropped 5 bases and J dropped 8 bases, with 14 bases sitting between them. The CDR3 DNA reads as TGTGCCAGCAGCCCCACGAGGGAAGGTACGCAGTATTTT. Translated: CASSPTREGTQYF.

This rearrangement joins TRBV30 to TRBJ1-5; D is unclear. Trimming took 2 bases from V and 6 from J, leaving 14 bases between them. Germline lookup yields CDR1 GTSNPN and CDR2 SVGIG (reference sequence). This CDR3 comprises 14 residues. CDR3: CAWSSRSIIQPQHF. CDR3 sequence (DNA): TGTGCCTGGAGTTCTAGGTCGATAATTCAGCCCCAGCATTTT.

This clone was counted between two and nine times. The chain carries TRBV7-8 and TRBJ2-7, with TRBD2 identical over 10 bases. This CDR3 contains 16 residues. V shed 5 bases, J shed 4 bases, and the junction held 11 bases outside the gene matches. CDR1 SGHVS and CDR2 FQNEAQ come from the germline V gene. The DNA of the CDR3 is TGTGCCAGCAGCCAGGGGGGAGCGGGAGGGCGTTACGAGCAGTACTTC. This gives the protein CASSQGGAGGRYEQYF.

This clone has a handful of counts. The CDR3 DNA reads as TGTGCCAGCAGCGTAGGATTCAGGGGCGAGCAGTACTTC. This codes for CASSVGFRGEQYF. V is TRBV9 and J is TRBJ2-7, with D possibly being TRBD1 (6 bases). This CDR3 has 13 amino acids. Germline-derived CDR1 and CDR2 are SGDLS and YYNGEE. V was clipped by 0 bases and J by 6 bases, with 10 bases between them.

The chain employs TRBV19 and TRBJ2-1, with 11 positions matching TRBD2. Per germline, CDR1 LNHDA and CDR2 SQIVND (reference sequence). J lost 9 bases, V lost 2 bases, and 9 bases had no gene match. This CDR3 is 16 amino acids long. The CDR3 coding sequence is TGTGCCAGTAGTATAAGGGCTCTAGCGGGAGGTGGTGAGCAGTTCTTC. It yields the protein CASSIRALAGGGEQFF.

The chain recombines TRBV5-1 with TRBJ1-1; D uncertain. This CDR3 has 16 residues. Germline values: CDR1 SGHRS, CDR2 YFSETQ. The V end lost 4 bases, the J end lost 1 base, and 17 bases lay between the germline ends. The CDR3 nucleotides are TGCGCCAGCAGCCTGGATGGCCGGGGAGGGAACACTGAAGCTTTCTTT. Translating it yields CASSLDGRGGNTEAFF. The variable domain in full, with the rest retrieved from reference TRBV5-1 and TRBJ1-1, is KAGVTQTPRYLIKTRGQQVTLSCSPISGHRSVSWYQQTPGQGLQFLFEYFSETQRNKGNFPGRFSGRQFSNSRSEMNVSTLELGDSALYLCASSLDGRGGNTEAFFGQGTRLTVV.

This clone was found once. The rearrangement uses TRBV7-8 and TRBJ2-1; the D gene is possibly TRBD1 (6 bases). V lost 5 bases and J lost 9, with 14 bases in between. Germline V gene lookup returns CDR1 SGHVS and CDR2 FQNEAQ. The CDR3 covers 13 residues. The CDR3 spells CASSLNRDREQFF. In DNA, the CDR3 is TGTGCCAGCAGCCTCAACAGGGATCGTGAGCAGTTCTTC.